The rows below give T cell receptor beta chains drawn from one sample of a study of blood T cell repertoires in COVID-19. The table came from immunoSEQ multiplex PCR; TCRdb's copy has only in-frame clones and leaves some out. The table includes about 160,000 clones, 81% detected once. The sample consisted of PBMCs or T cells enriched from blood (not recorded which). These receptors were taken from a woman aged 40-49 years with acute COVID-19. The CDR3 runs from the conserved cysteine through the conserved F or W. A D gene is named only where the DNA matches it firmly. The listing skips clone size in some rows; elsewhere it reads once, few, many or a size class.

size | J | V | D | CDR3 | DNA
NA | TRBJ2-3 | TRBV5-4 | NA | CASSLAMAGDTQYF | TGTGCCAGCAGCCTGGCGATGGCGGGGGATACGCAGTATTTT
NA | TRBJ1-5 | TRBV6-2/TRBV6-3 | NA | CASSLGGGVSQPQHF | TGTGCCAGCAGTTTAGGTGGGGGGGTAAGTCAGCCCCAGCATTTT
NA | TRBJ2-2 | TRBV18 | TRBD2 | CASSPPGTTGTGELFF | TGTGCCAGCTCACCACCCGGGACTACCGGCACCGGGGAGCTGTTTTTT
NA | TRBJ1-4 | TRBV4-1 | TRBD1 | CASSQLGQLGGEKLFF | TGCGCCAGCAGCCAACTGGGACAGCTCGGGGGTGAAAAACTGTTTTTT
NA | TRBJ1-2 | TRBV30 | NA | CAWTGNTDGYTF | TGTGCCTGGACAGGGAACACCGATGGCTACACCTTC
few | TRBJ1-1 | TRBV2 | TRBD1 | CASSEDRGRGTEAFF | TGTGCCAGCAGCGAGGACAGGGGCAGAGGCACTGAAGCTTTCTTT
NA | TRBJ1-1 | TRBV7-2 | NA | CASSLLTRNTEAFF | TGTGCCAGCAGCTTATTGACACGGAACACTGAAGCTTTCTTT
NA | TRBJ1-3 | TRBV2 | NA | CASSGQLSGNTIYF | TGTGCCAGCAGTGGACAGCTCTCTGGAAACACCATATATTTT
NA | TRBJ2-7 | TRBV6-6 | NA | CASSYGTGSSYEQYF | TGTGCCAGCAGTTATGGCACAGGTAGCTCCTACGAGCAGTACTTC
NA | TRBJ2-1 | TRBV28 | NA | CASTPQKGNEQFF | TGTGCCAGCACCCCCCAGAAGGGGAATGAGCAGTTCTTC
NA | TRBJ1-5 | TRBV5-8 | NA | CASSFRRGNQPQHF | TGTGCCAGCAGCTTCAGGCGGGGCAATCAGCCCCAGCATTTT
NA | TRBJ1-2 | TRBV5-4 | NA | CASSLAVSNYGYTF | TGTGCCAGCAGCTTGGCCGTCAGTAACTATGGCTACACCTTC
NA | TRBJ1-6 | TRBV10-3 | NA | CAISESMTGPNSPLHF | TGTGCCATCAGTGAGAGCATGACAGGACCGAATTCACCCCTCCACTTT
NA | TRBJ1-2 | TRBV6-5 | NA | CASSFPPGNPNYGYTF | TGTGCCAGCAGTTTCCCCCCGGGGAATCCTAACTATGGCTACACCTTC
NA | TRBJ1-1 | TRBV10-3 | NA | CAISDQVRENTEAFF | TGTGCCATCAGTGACCAGGTCAGGGAGAACACTGAAGCTTTCTTT
NA | TRBJ2-1 | TRBV7-9 | NA | CASSLATPAGEQFF | TGTGCCAGCAGCTTAGCGACCCCAGCAGGGGAGCAGTTCTTC
medium-sized | TRBJ2-5 | TRBV30 | NA | CAWSVSKTQYF | TGTGCCTGGAGTGTGAGTAAGACCCAGTACTTC
NA | TRBJ1-4 | TRBV24-1 | NA | CATSDRTAHEKLFF | TGTGCCACCAGTGATAGGACAGCCCATGAAAAACTGTTTTTT
NA | TRBJ2-5 | TRBV18 | NA | CASSPLAGEETQYF | TGTGCCAGCTCACCGTTGGCCGGGGAAGAGACCCAGTACTTC
NA | TRBJ2-2 | TRBV5-1 | NA | CASSEGTWGGELFF | TGCGCCAGCAGTGAGGGGACTTGGGGCGGGGAGCTGTTTTTT
NA | TRBJ1-1 | TRBV9 | NA | CASSPLPGGFEAFF | TGTGCCAGCAGCCCACTCCCGGGGGGGTTTGAAGCTTTCTTT
NA | TRBJ2-1 | TRBV7-3 | TRBD2 | CASSLGTSDNEQFF | TGTGCCAGCAGCCTAGGGACTAGCGACAATGAGCAGTTCTTC
few | TRBJ2-1 | TRBV6-1 | NA | CASSGAGATSSYNEQFF | TGTGCCAGCAGTGGGGCGGGGGCTACTAGCTCCTACAATGAGCAGTTCTTC
NA | TRBJ1-1 | TRBV3-1/TRBV3-2 | NA | CASSHRQNMNTEAFF | TGTGCCAGCAGCCATAGACAGAACATGAACACTGAAGCTTTCTTT
few | TRBJ2-5 | TRBV7-2 | TRBD1 | CASSLGQGAQETQYF | TGTGCCAGCAGCCTCGGCCAGGGGGCCCAAGAGACCCAGTACTTC
NA | TRBJ2-5 | TRBV2 | TRBD2 | CASTTTSGRGETQYF | TGTGCCAGCACTACTACAAGCGGGAGAGGCGAGACCCAGTACTTC
NA | TRBJ2-5 | TRBV19 | TRBD2 | CASSIRAGIAQETQYF | TGTGCCAGTAGTATTCGAGCGGGGATCGCCCAAGAGACCCAGTACTTC
once | TRBJ1-5 | TRBV5-1 | NA | CASSLDPDQPQHF | TGCGCCAGCAGCTTGGACCCGGATCAGCCCCAGCATTTT
NA | TRBJ1-1 | TRBV7-9 | NA | CASSGDTLNTEAFF | TGTGCCAGCAGCGGGGACACTCTGAACACTGAAGCTTTCTTT
NA | TRBJ2-1 | TRBV15 | TRBD2 | CATSRAGTTGNEQFF | TGTGCCACCAGCAGAGCCGGGACTACAGGCAATGAGCAGTTCTTC
NA | TRBJ2-3 | TRBV5-4 | NA | CASSLTGAQNTQYF | TGTGCCAGCAGCTTGACAGGAGCACAGAATACGCAGTATTTT
NA | TRBJ1-1 | TRBV20-1 | NA | CSVQQNTEAFF | TGCAGTGTCCAACAGAACACTGAAGCTTTCTTT
NA | TRBJ1-6 | TRBV9 | NA | CASSNRDNGSPLHF | TGTGCCAGCAGCAACCGGGACAATGGTTCACCCCTCCACTTT
NA | TRBJ2-1 | TRBV24-1 | NA | CATSETSNSYNEQFF | TGTGCCACCAGTGAAACTTCCAACTCCTACAATGAGCAGTTCTTC
NA | TRBJ1-5 | TRBV30 | TRBD1 | CAWSVPTGYQPQHF | TGTGCCTGGAGTGTACCGACAGGGTATCAGCCCCAGCATTTT
NA | TRBJ2-2 | TRBV19 | TRBD2 | CASSPPVGRTSGRAGELFF | TGTGCCAGTAGTCCCCCTGTAGGGAGGACTAGCGGGAGAGCCGGGGAGCTGTTTTTT
NA | TRBJ2-7 | TRBV28 | TRBD2 | CASGGGSYEQYF | TGTGCCTCCGGGGGGGGGTCCTACGAGCAGTACTTC
few | TRBJ2-7 | TRBV5-6 | TRBD1 | CASTRDRAYEQYF | TGTGCCAGTACACGGGACAGGGCCTACGAGCAGTACTTC
NA | TRBJ2-5 | TRBV12-3/TRBV12-4 | TRBD1 | CASRRGPQETQYF | TGTGCCTCCCGAAGGGGGCCTCAAGAGACCCAGTACTTC
few | TRBJ2-3 | TRBV6-2/TRBV6-3 | NA | CASSYGGAVDTQYF | TGTGCCAGCAGTTACGGGGGGGCGGTAGATACGCAGTATTTT
NA | TRBJ2-3 | TRBV3-1/TRBV3-2 | TRBD2 | CASSQRLAGSTDTQYF | TGTGCCAGCAGCCAACGACTAGCGGGTAGCACAGATACGCAGTATTTT
NA | TRBJ2-2 | TRBV7-9 | TRBD1 | CASSTGQLLNGELFF | TGTGCCAGCAGCACGGGACAGCTGTTGAACGGGGAGCTGTTTTTT
NA | TRBJ2-5 | TRBV15 | NA | CATSRGLRNRREETQYF | TGTGCCACCAGCAGAGGATTAAGAAACAGGAGAGAAGAGACCCAGTACTTC